A single sample gave rise to the 23 T cell receptor beta chains below, sequenced in a study of shared clonotypes between healthy human individuals. TCRdb's table, derived via immunoSEQ multiplex PCR, lists solely in-frame clones and lacks some. The sample has approximately 2.5 million clones, 90% to 95% seen once. Specimen: naive CD4+ T cells sorted from blood. As for subset: CD45RA+ positively selected. These receptors all stem from a man aged 18 to 30 in good health.

The chain has TRBV6-1 and TRBJ1-6; D might be TRBD1 (5 bases). The ends were cut back, 4 bases at V and 7 bases at J, with 11 bases in the middle. CDR3 size: 14 residues. CDR1 is MNHNS and CDR2 is SASEGT in the germline V gene. In DNA, the CDR3 is TGTGCCAGCAGTGCTAAGGGACTCAATTCACCCCTCCACTTT. Its translation is CASSAKGLNSPLHF.

The V and J genes are TRBV5-4 and TRBJ1-3; D possibly corresponds to TRBD1 (5 bases). Germline V gives CDR1 SGHNT, CDR2 YYREEE (reference sequence). V gave up 0 bases and J gave up 0 bases, with 7 bases separating them. The CDR3 totals 15 residues. CDR3 residues: CASSLEGSSGNTIYF. CDR3 bases: TGTGCCAGCAGCTTGGAGGGGAGCTCTGGAAACACCATATATTTT.

The rearrangement joins TRBV9 to TRBJ2-7; the D gene is possibly TRBD2 (5 bases). Germline values: CDR1 SGDLS, CDR2 YYNGEE. V was cut by 2 bases and J by 0 bases, with 15 bases left in between. The CDR3 spans 16 residues. CDR3 region: CASSVAPRADSYEQYF. CDR3 nucleotide sequence: TGTGCCAGCAGCGTGGCCCCCAGAGCGGACTCCTACGAGCAGTACTTC. The whole variable domain, filled in from reference TRBV9 and TRBJ2-7, reads DSGVTQTPKHLITATGQRVTLRCSPRSGDLSVYWYQQSLDQGLQFLIQYYNGEERAKGNILERFSAQQFPDLHSELNLSSLELGDSALYFCASSVAPRADSYEQYFGPGTRLTVT.

V gene TRBV27 combines with J gene TRBJ2-5, with 7 bases that match TRBD1. CDR3 length: 15 residues. CDR1 and CDR2 from the germline V gene are MNHEY and SMNVEV (reference sequence). V shed 4 bases, J shed 3 bases, and the junction held 8 bases outside the gene matches. CDR3 protein: CASSSQGVREETQYF. The CDR3 bases are TGTGCCAGCAGTTCCCAGGGGGTACGGGAAGAGACCCAGTACTTC.

The gene calls are TRBV5-4 and TRBJ1-5, with TRBD1 matching over 8 bases. The CDR3 has 13 amino acids. Germline trimming cut 4 bases from V and 6 bases from J; bases unmatched to any gene: 3. CDR1 SGHNT and CDR2 YYREEE come from the germline V gene (reference sequence). The DNA of the CDR3 is TGTGCCAGCAGCCCGGACAGGGCTCAGCCCCAGCATTTT. Translation gives CASSPDRAQPQHF. The complete variable domain, with remaining parts taken from reference TRBV5-4 and TRBJ1-5, reads ETGVTQSPTHLIKTRGQQVTLRCSSQSGHNTVSWYQQALGQGPQFIFQYYREEENGRGNFPPRFSGLQFPNYSSELNVNALELDDSALYLCASSPDRAQPQHFGDGTRLSIL.

In regard to this clone: Within the sample, other DNA sequences also encode this same CDR3. J is TRBJ2-5 and V is TRBV7-2, with no clear D. From germline, CDR1 is SGHTA and CDR2 FQGNSA. V lost 1 base and J lost 4, with 7 bases in between. This CDR3 comprises 13 residues. The DNA of the CDR3 is TGTGCCAGCAGCTTAGGTCGTCGAGAGACCCAGTACTTC. Its protein is CASSLGRRETQYF.

Turning to this clone: In the same sample, other DNA sequences code for this CDR3. The rearrangement joins TRBV10-3 to TRBJ1-1; D call uncertain. Trimming pared 4 bases from V and 3 bases from J, leaving 3 bases between. CDR3 length: 11 residues. Per the germline V gene, CDR1 is ENHRY and CDR2 is SYGVKD. The CDR3 coding sequence is TGTGCCATCAGTGGGGACACTGAAGCTTTCTTT. This codes for CAISGDTEAFF.

The genes are TRBV5-1 and TRBJ2-5; D is possibly TRBD1 (6 bases). Germline assignment: CDR1 SGHRS and CDR2 YFSETQ. V lost 5 bases and J 1 base, leaving 18 bases between the germline ends. The CDR3 is 16 amino acids. CDR3 loop: CASSSQGLLAQETQYF. For the CDR3, the DNA is TGCGCCAGCAGTTCCCAGGGGCTTCTGGCCCAAGAGACCCAGTACTTC.

The rearrangement links TRBV11-3 to TRBJ2-3; 8 nucleotides line up with TRBD1. Germline V lookup: CDR1 SGHNT, CDR2 YENEEA. The CDR3 covers 16 residues. Losses at the gene ends were 5 bases for V and 2 bases for J; bases not matched to a gene: 9. This CDR3 is CASSPDRGRYTDTQYF. The CDR3 DNA reads TGTGCCAGCAGCCCCGACAGGGGACGATACACAGATACGCAGTATTTT.

The V and J genes are TRBV6-6 and TRBJ2-1; 8 bases align to TRBD1. Losses at the gene ends were 3 bases for V and 9 bases for J; bases not matched to a gene: 10. The germline CDR1 and CDR2 sequences are MNHNY and SVGAGI (reference sequence). CDR3 length equals 15 residues. CDR3 loop: CASSYSQGAPPEQFF. For the CDR3, the DNA is TGTGCCAGCAGTTATAGCCAGGGGGCCCCCCCTGAGCAGTTCTTC.

This rearrangement joins TRBV14 to TRBJ2-2; 7 nucleotides align to TRBD2. The CDR3 is 17 residues long. The V and J ends lost 2 bases and 6 bases, in that order; junction bases with no gene match: 12. Germline V gene data show CDR1 as SGHDN and CDR2 as FVKESK. The CDR3 sequence: CASSQRGSRELAGELFF. The DNA of the CDR3 is TGTGCCAGCAGCCAACGGGGCTCGCGGGAGCTAGCCGGGGAGCTGTTTTTT.

This clone has just one count. V and J are TRBV30 and TRBJ2-1; weak D call: TRBD2 (6 bases). Trimming removed 3 bases at V and 5 bases at J, with 8 bases between. From germline, CDR1 is GTSNPN and CDR2 SVGIG (reference sequence). The CDR3 has 12 amino acids. The CDR3 coding sequence is TGTGCCTGGAGGCGCGGGAACAATGAGCAGTTCTTC. Amino acids: CAWRRGNNEQFF.

This sequence joins TRBV2 and TRBJ1-2; D ambiguous. With 5 bases removed from V and 2 bases from J, the gap between germline ends came to 15 bases. The germline V gene encodes CDR1 SNHLY and CDR2 FYNNEI. CDR3 size: 15 residues. CDR3 DNA sequence: TGTGCCAGCAGTTCTTTTATCGCGGGAAACTATGGCTACACCTTC. Translation gives CASSSFIAGNYGYTF.

The chain joins TRBV7-8 to TRBJ2-5; D perhaps matches TRBD1 (6 bases). The CDR3 covers 13 residues. The germline CDR1 and CDR2 sequences are SGHVS and FQNEAQ. With 5 bases removed from V and 2 bases from J, the gap between germline ends came to 9 bases. CDR3 residues: CASSRGQQETQYF. In DNA, the CDR3 is TGTGCCAGCAGCAGAGGACAGCAAGAGACCCAGTACTTC.

This chain uses TRBV28 with TRBJ1-1; a weak D match, TRBD1 (5 bases). Per germline, CDR1 MDHEN and CDR2 SYDVKM. The germline V and J ends were trimmed by 3 bases and 0 bases, with 11 bases remaining between them. The CDR3 contains 15 residues. The CDR3 DNA is TGTGCCAGCAGTTTGGCTGGACACGTGAACACTGAAGCTTTCTTT. It encodes CASSLAGHVNTEAFF.

This chain joins TRBV9 and TRBJ2-3; tentative D call: TRBD2 (6 bases). CDR1 is SGDLS and CDR2 is YYNGEE in the germline V gene. V gave up 3 bases and J gave up 2 bases, with 10 bases separating them. The CDR3 contains 14 residues. CDR3 nucleotides: TGTGCCAGCAGCGCAGGAGGGCCCACAGATACGCAGTATTTT. The encoded protein is CASSAGGPTDTQYF.

This chain joins TRBV7-2 and TRBJ2-1; 10 nucleotides align to TRBD2. Germline lookup yields CDR1 SGHTA and CDR2 FQGNSA. The junction had 8 bases not matched to a gene; V was cut back by 3 bases and J by 9 bases. This CDR3 spans 15 amino acids. CDR3 DNA sequence: TGTGCCAGCAGCTTCCCAGCAGCGGGAGGGAGTGAGCAGTTCTTC. It specifies CASSFPAAGGSEQFF.

The J gene is TRBJ2-5, the V gene TRBV25-1; 7 bases are shared with TRBD2. The CDR3 is 15 residues long. After removal of 4 bases from V and 0 bases from J, the junction contained 5 bases not matched to a gene. Germline V gives CDR1 MGHDK, CDR2 SYGVNS. CDR3 loop: CASSAARGDQETQYF. CDR3 nucleotides: TGTGCCAGCAGTGCCGCCCGGGGGGACCAAGAGACCCAGTACTTC. Combining the CDR3 with reference TRBV25-1 and TRBJ2-5 gives the whole variable domain EADIYQTPRYLVIGTGKKITLECSQTMGHDKMYWYQQDPGMELHLIHYSYGVNSTEKGDLSSESTVSRIRTEHFPLTLESARPSHTSQYLCASSAARGDQETQYFGPGTRLLVL.

V and J are TRBV7-2 and TRBJ2-1; D not certain. V lost 2 bases and J 9 bases, leaving 17 bases between the germline ends. This CDR3 has 15 amino acids. In germline, CDR1 is SGHTA, CDR2 FQGNSA. The CDR3 region is CASSLSAPWGSEQFF. CDR3 nucleotide sequence: TGTGCCAGCAGCTTAAGCGCCCCTTGGGGTAGTGAGCAGTTCTTC.

The chain uses TRBV11-2 and TRBJ2-7; 9 nucleotides match TRBD2. Germline CDR1 and CDR2: SGHAT and FQNNGV. This CDR3 comprises 15 residues. V shed 5 bases and J 2 bases; nucleotides not matched to a gene: 7. The DNA of the CDR3 is TGTGCCAGCAGCGTCCTAGCGGGACAAGCCTACGAGCAGTACTTC. Translation: CASSVLAGQAYEQYF.

V gene TRBV10-3 combines with J gene TRBJ2-1; D ambiguous. This CDR3 is 14 amino acids long. Trimming took 0 bases from V and 7 from J, leaving 10 bases between them. Germline CDR1 and CDR2: ENHRY and SYGVKD. CDR3 region: CAISESGPANEQFF. Here the CDR3 DNA reads TGTGCCATCAGTGAGTCGGGTCCAGCGAATGAGCAGTTCTTC.

This chain connects TRBV30 to TRBJ1-4; D uncertain. This CDR3 region has 17 residues. V lost 3 bases, J lost 8 bases, and 25 bases lay in between. Germline V lookup: CDR1 GTSNPN, CDR2 SVGIG (reference sequence). The CDR3 DNA sequence: TGTGCCTGGAGCATCAGTACTTCCCTCGGGAAGACAGAAAAACTGTTTTTT. Protein product: CAWSISTSLGKTEKLFF. The entire variable domain, with the rest obtained from reference TRBV30 and TRBJ1-4, is as follows: SQTIHQWPATLVQPVGSPLSLECTVEGTSNPNLYWYRQAAGRGLQLLFYSVGIGQISSEVPQNLSASRPQDRQFILSSKKLLLSDSGFYLCAWSISTSLGKTEKLFFGSGTQLSVL.

The table lists this clone with a few counts. Other DNA sequences in the same sample also yield this CDR3. The chain recombines TRBV18 with TRBJ2-7; 11 positions match TRBD1. Germline V gene lookup returns CDR1 KGHSH and CDR2 LQKENI. Unmatched junction bases numbered 1, after V lost 4 bases and J lost 2 bases. This CDR3 has 14 residues. The CDR3 nucleotides read TGTGCCAGCTCACGGGACAGGGGGGCCTACGAGCAGTACTTC. This sequence encodes CASSRDRGAYEQYF. Full variable domain (remainder filled in from reference TRBV18 and TRBJ2-7): NAGVMQNPRHLVRRRGQEARLRCSPMKGHSHVYWYRQLPEEGLKFMVYLQKENIIDESGMPKERFSAEFPKEGPSILRIQQVVRGDSAAYFCASSRDRGAYEQYFGPGTRLTVT.